The 18 T cell receptor beta chains listed next were all sequenced from one sample in a study of siplizumab effects on memory and regulatory T cells. Some clones are missing from TCRdb's copy, which holds only in-frame ones; the method was immunoSEQ multiplex PCR. The data show tens of thousands of clones, under 95% seen once. Material: CD8+ T cells sorted from blood. The origin of the receptors is a human donor in good health.

This clone was detected only once. The chain is built from TRBV4-1 and TRBJ1-2; D possibly corresponds to TRBD1 (5 bases). CDR1 is MGHRA and CDR2 is YSYEKL in the germline V gene. The CDR3 has 14 residues. V was shortened by 0 bases and J by 4 bases, with 9 bases between the two germline ends. The DNA of the CDR3 is TGCGCCAGCAGCCAAGAACAAGGGGTCTATGGCTACACCTTC. It yields the protein CASSQEQGVYGYTF.

The chain is built from TRBV29-1 and TRBJ1-2; tentative D call: TRBD1 (5 bases). V was cut by 4 bases and J by 8 bases, with 11 bases left in between. This CDR3 is built from 11 residues. CDR1 and CDR2 from the germline V gene are SQVTM and ANQGSEA. CDR3 residues: CSVGGDAGYTF. In DNA, the CDR3 is TGCAGCGTTGGAGGGGATGCGGGCTACACCTTC.

Concerning this clone itself: The junction shows a germline mismatch at one end, possibly a read error. The chain carries TRBV7-9 and TRBJ1-2; D not resolved. The CDR3 sequence is 15 residues long. Germline-derived CDR1 and CDR2 are SEHNR and FQNEAQ (reference sequence). CDR3 sequence: CASTLEFPTFYGYTF. The DNA of the CDR3 is TGTGCCAGCACCTTAGAGTTCCCAACCTTCTATGGCTACACCTTC.

The chain has TRBV7-9 and TRBJ2-1, with D perhaps TRBD2 (5 bases). The V and J ends lost 2 bases and 7 bases respectively, with 9 bases between them. This CDR3 region has 13 residues. From germline, CDR1 is SEHNR and CDR2 FQNEAQ (reference sequence). The DNA for the CDR3 is TGTGCCAGCAGCTTACGGGGAGAGAATGAGCAGTTCTTC. It translates to CASSLRGENEQFF. The full variable domain, completed using reference TRBV7-9 and TRBJ2-1, is DTGVSQNPRHKITKRGQNVTFRCDPISEHNRLYWYRQTLGQGPEFLTYFQNEAQLEKSRLLSDRFSAERPKGSFSTLEIQRTEQGDSAMYLCASSLRGENEQFFGPGTRLTVL.

This sequence joins TRBV27 and TRBJ1-1; D is ambiguous. Trimming removed 2 bases at V and 3 bases at J, with 10 bases between. The CDR3 has 14 amino acids. From germline, CDR1 is MNHEY and CDR2 SMNVEV (reference sequence). Here the CDR3 DNA reads TGTGCCAGCAGTTTAGTAGGCCCAGACACTGAAGCTTTCTTT. Residues: CASSLVGPDTEAFF.

The chain recombines TRBV6-6 with TRBJ2-7, with D hard to call. Germline CDR1 MNHNY, CDR2 SVGAGI (reference sequence). V was shortened by 0 bases and J by 4 bases, with 7 bases between the two germline ends. CDR3 length equals 13 residues. CDR3: CASSYSTLYEQYF. CDR3 DNA sequence: TGTGCCAGCAGTTACTCGACCCTATACGAGCAGTACTTC.

This chain joins TRBV27 and TRBJ1-3; D might be TRBD1 (6 bases). V lost 6 bases, J lost 0 bases, and 12 bases lay in between. Germline V gene data show CDR1 as MNHEY and CDR2 as SMNVEV (reference sequence). There are 15 residues in the CDR3. CDR3 nucleotide sequence: TGTGCCAGCAGGTCGACAGGACACTCTGGAAACACCATATATTTT. Amino acids: CASRSTGHSGNTIYF.

The gene calls are TRBV5-1 and TRBJ1-4; D is undetermined. Germline loops: CDR1 SGHRS, CDR2 YFSETQ. The CDR3 is made up of 16 amino acids. The germline V and J ends were trimmed by 2 bases and 7 bases, with 18 bases remaining between them. The CDR3 reads CASSFVYGEEGEKLFF. The CDR3 region has the DNA TGCGCCAGCAGCTTCGTTTACGGGGAGGAAGGTGAAAAACTGTTTTTT.

The V and J genes are TRBV2 and TRBJ1-5; the match to TRBD1 covers 12 bases. V trimming: 6 bases; J trimming: 5 bases; junction bases outside the gene matches: 8. This CDR3 region has 16 residues. The V gene's germline CDR1 is SNHLY and CDR2 FYNNEI. As DNA, the CDR3 is TGTGCCAGCAGGCCATTCGGGACAGGGGGCGATCAGCCCCAGCATTTT. Translated, it gives CASRPFGTGGDQPQHF.

The rearrangement uses TRBV4-1 and TRBJ2-5, with D possibly called TRBD1 or TRBD2 (6 bases each). The germline gives CDR1 MGHRA, CDR2 YSYEKL. The CDR3 covers 16 residues. V was clipped by 4 bases and J by 5 bases, with 20 bases between them. The DNA for the CDR3 is TGCGCCAGCAGCCTTGTTGGAGAGGGGGGCGGGGAGACCCAGTACTTC. Translating it yields CASSLVGEGGGETQYF.

J is TRBJ2-7 and V is TRBV7-9, with 10 bases aligning to TRBD1. CDR3 length: 15 residues. With 5 bases clipped from V and 5 bases from J, the junction kept 9 bases outside the gene matches. Germline CDR1 SEHNR, CDR2 FQNEAQ (reference sequence). In DNA, the CDR3 is TGTGCCAGCAGCCCCCTGGACAGGGGGGTCCACGAGCAGTACTTC. As protein: CASSPLDRGVHEQYF.

Comments on this clone: Compared with germline, one end of the junction differs, possibly owing to a read error. V usage is TRBV7-7 and J usage is TRBJ2-2; perhaps TRBD2 as D (6 bases). The CDR3 loop spans 16 amino acids. Per the germline V gene, CDR1 is SSHAT and CDR2 is FNYEAQ (reference sequence). In DNA form, the CDR3 reads TGTGCTAGCAGCCCAGATTTAGCGGAGAACACCGGGGAGCTGTTTTTT. Protein product: CASSPDLAENTGELFF. Together with reference TRBV7-7 and TRBJ2-2, the CDR3 gives the full variable domain: GAGVSQSPRYKVTKRGQDVTLRCDPISSHATLYWYQQALGQGPEFLTYFNYEAQPDKSGLPSDRFSAERPEGSISTLTIQRTEQRDSAMYRCASSPDLAENTGELFFGEGSRLTVL.

This sequence joins TRBV7-9 and TRBJ2-3; a weak D match, TRBD2 (6 bases). V lost 11 bases and J lost 5, with 20 bases in between. The CDR3 has 14 residues. Germline CDR1 reads SEHNR; CDR2 reads FQNEAQ (reference sequence). CDR3 sequence reads: CAPGRLAEGDTQYF. CDR3 bases: TGTGCCCCAGGGAGGCTAGCCGAAGGAGATACGCAGTATTTT.

The rearrangement uses TRBV11-2 and TRBJ2-3; TRBD2 matches 7 bases. Germline CDR1 SGHAT, CDR2 FQNNGV. CDR3 length: 15 amino acids. With V trimmed by 5 bases and J by 1 base, 6 bases remained unmatched. The CDR3 region is CASSPRGGGTDTQYF. CDR3 DNA: TGTGCCAGCAGCCCCCGTGGGGGGGGCACAGATACGCAGTATTTT. The variable domain in full, with the rest retrieved from reference TRBV11-2 and TRBJ2-3, is EAGVAQSPRYKIIEKRQSVAFWCNPISGHATLYWYQQILGQGPKLLIQFQNNGVVDDSQLPKDRFSAERLKGVDSTLKIQPAKLEDSAVYLCASSPRGGGTDTQYFGPGTRLTVL.

V is TRBV7-9 and J is TRBJ2-7, with 9 bases identical to TRBD2. Per the germline V gene, CDR1 is SEHNR and CDR2 is FQNEAQ (reference sequence). This CDR3 comprises 15 residues. The trim removed 5 bases at V and 0 bases at J, leaving 5 bases unmatched. The CDR3 here is CASSPSGVSSYEQYF. The CDR3 nucleotides are TGTGCCAGCAGCCCTAGCGGGGTGAGCTCCTACGAGCAGTACTTC.

The chain recombines TRBV6-5 with TRBJ2-3; a weak D match, TRBD2 (5 bases). The length of the CDR3 is 15 residues. The V gene's germline CDR1 is MNHEY and CDR2 SVGAGI. The germline V and J ends were trimmed by 6 bases and 2 bases, with 15 bases remaining between them. DNA of the CDR3: TGTGCCAGCAGCCCTTCTAGCTATTCCACAGATACGCAGTATTTT. Its translation is CASSPSSYSTDTQYF.

This clone was observed a single time. The V gene is TRBV7-9, the J gene TRBJ2-2; D is unclear. Germline values: CDR1 SEHNR, CDR2 FQNEAQ (reference sequence). This CDR3 is 13 amino acids long. V shed 5 bases and J shed 6 bases, with 10 bases lying between them. The CDR3 loop reads CASSRGIAGELFF. The CDR3 bases are TGTGCCAGCAGCCGAGGCATCGCCGGGGAGCTGTTTTTT.

In its sample, this clone was seen once. The DNA for the CDR3 is TGCGCCAGCAGCTTGGTTAGCGGGAGTTCCTACGAGCAGTACTTC. Its translation: CASSLVSGSSYEQYF. V usage is TRBV5-1 and J usage is TRBJ2-7; 9 bases are shared with TRBD2. Germline V gene sequence: CDR1 SGHRS, CDR2 YFSETQ. The ends lost 0 bases at V and 1 base at J; junction bases unmatched: 2. The CDR3 is 15 amino acids.